Described below is a single TCR beta chain sequence and its context. The sample comes from a study of blood T cell repertoires in COVID-19. This CDR3 comprises 15 residues. V lost 3 bases to trimming and J lost 0 bases, with 12 bases between them. CDR1 and CDR2 from the germline V gene are SQVTM and ANQGSEA. This table comes from immunoSEQ multiplex PCR, and its TCRdb copy is limited to in-frame clones, with some not included. This sample has about 60,000 clones; approximately 85% occur once, and the top ten carry roughly 15%. This clonotype originated in a human donor in a cohort sampled during active COVID-19. The sequenced sample consisted of peripheral blood. The V gene is TRBV29-1, the J gene TRBJ2-1; D perhaps matches TRBD1 (6 bases). The CDR3 protein is CSVDAGQSSYNEQFF. CDR3 sequence (DNA): TGCAGCGTTGATGCCGGACAGAGCTCCTACAATGAGCAGTTCTTC.